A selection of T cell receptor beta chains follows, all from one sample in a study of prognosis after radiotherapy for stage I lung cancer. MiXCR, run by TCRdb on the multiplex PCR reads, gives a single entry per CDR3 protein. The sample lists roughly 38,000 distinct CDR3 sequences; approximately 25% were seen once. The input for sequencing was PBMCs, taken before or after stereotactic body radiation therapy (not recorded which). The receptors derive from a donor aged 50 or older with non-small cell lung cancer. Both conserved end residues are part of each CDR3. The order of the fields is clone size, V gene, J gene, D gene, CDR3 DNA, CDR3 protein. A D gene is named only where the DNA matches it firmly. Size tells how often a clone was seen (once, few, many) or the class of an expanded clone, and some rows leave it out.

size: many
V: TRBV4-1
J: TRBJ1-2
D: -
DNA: TGCGCCAGCAGCCCGGCGGCAACCTCCCACTATGGCTACACCTTC
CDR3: CASSPAATSHYGYTF

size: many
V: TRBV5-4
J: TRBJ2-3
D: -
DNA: TGTGCCAGCAGCTTGGGACTAATCGGCACAGATACGCAGTATTTT
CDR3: CASSLGLIGTDTQYF

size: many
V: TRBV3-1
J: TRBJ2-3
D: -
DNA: TGTGCCAGCAGCCATAGAAGCGGAACTAGCACAGATACGCAGTATTTT
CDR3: CASSHRSGTSTDTQYF

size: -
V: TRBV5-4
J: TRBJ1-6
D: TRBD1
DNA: TGTGCCAGCAGTTCCAGGAACAGGGGGGTGACTTTTAATTCACCCCTCCACTTT
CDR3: CASSSRNRGVTFNSPLHF

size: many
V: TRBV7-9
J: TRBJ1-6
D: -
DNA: TGTGCCAGCAGTTCCAGGCCCAAGGACAGCCCCCTCCACTTT
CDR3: CASSSRPKDSPLHF

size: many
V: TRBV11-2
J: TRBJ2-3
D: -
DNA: TGTGCCAGCAGCTTAGGTTCTGTTACAGATACGCAGTATTTT
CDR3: CASSLGSVTDTQYF

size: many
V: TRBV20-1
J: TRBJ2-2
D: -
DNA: TGCAGTGCTAGAGTTAGCGGAACCGGGGAGCTGTTTTTT
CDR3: CSARVSGTGELFF

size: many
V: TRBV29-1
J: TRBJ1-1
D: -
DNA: TGCAGCCTGGACGTGGGGGTCCGGCACACTGAAGCTTTCTTT
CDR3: CSLDVGVRHTEAFF

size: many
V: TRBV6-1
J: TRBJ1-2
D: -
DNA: TGTGCCAGCGCGGAGGGCTATGGCTACACCTTC
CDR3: CASAEGYGYTF

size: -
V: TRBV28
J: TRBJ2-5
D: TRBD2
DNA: TGTGCCAACAGCCCGTTGAGGGCGGTAGCGGGAGGAGTGGAAGAGACCCAGCACTTC
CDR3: CANSPLRAVAGGVEETQHF

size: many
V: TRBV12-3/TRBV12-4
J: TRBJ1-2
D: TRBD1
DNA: TGTGCCAGCACCCCAACAGGGGCGGAAGGCTACACCTTC
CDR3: CASTPTGAEGYTF

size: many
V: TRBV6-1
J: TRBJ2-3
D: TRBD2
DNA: TGTGCCAGCACGGGGCTAGCGGGAGGCGGTAGCACAGATACGCAGTATTTT
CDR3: CASTGLAGGGSTDTQYF

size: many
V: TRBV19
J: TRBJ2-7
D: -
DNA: TGTGCCAGTACCAAATCAGTCCGAACCGCGACCTACGAGCAGTACTTC
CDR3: CASTKSVRTATYEQYF

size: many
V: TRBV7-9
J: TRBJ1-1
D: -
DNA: TGTGCCAGCAGTTTAGGGGCAGGGAACACTGAAGCTTTCTTT
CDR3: CASSLGAGNTEAFF

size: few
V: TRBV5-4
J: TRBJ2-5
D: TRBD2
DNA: TGTGCCAGCAGGCCTCGGGGGGAGTTGGTAGAGACCCAGTACTTC
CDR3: CASRPRGELVETQYF

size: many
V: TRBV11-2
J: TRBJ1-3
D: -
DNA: TGTGCCAGCAGGTTTAGACAGCATGGAAACACCATATATTTT
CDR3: CASRFRQHGNTIYF

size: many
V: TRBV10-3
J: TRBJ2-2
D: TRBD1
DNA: TGTGCCATCCCCAGGGGGCGTAACACCGGGGAGCTGTTTTTT
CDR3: CAIPRGRNTGELFF